This T cell receptor beta chain is from a study of technical replicates of blood from a few donors. Clones were read by immunoSEQ multiplex PCR, and TCRdb kept only the in-frame ones, dropping some. The profile shows around 100,000 clones, 85% to 95% of them singletons. The CDR3 loop spans 14 amino acids. The V end lost 6 bases, the J end lost 0 bases, and 9 bases lay between the germline ends. Germline V gives CDR1 LNHDA, CDR2 SQIVND (reference sequence). This rearrangement joins TRBV19 to TRBJ1-3; D is possibly TRBD1 (5 bases). The source of this sequence is a human donor in good health. The material sequenced was T cells isolated from PBMCs. The CDR3 region has the DNA TGTGCCAGTAGCTCCGGGGGCTCTGGAAACACCATATATTTT. The encoded protein is CASSSGGSGNTIYF.